This T cell receptor (beta chain) is from a study of cytomegalovirus exposure and HLA in healthy donors. PCR amplification relied on 60 Vbeta primers (plus 13 Jbeta primers). Sequencing was performed with immunoSEQ multiplex PCR; in TCRdb, only in-frame clones are kept and a portion is missing. The specimen's table records 110,000 to 150,000 clones. The study, taken as a whole, reports: A few CMV-associated chains proved CMV antigen-specific in vitro. Listed as cytomegalovirus-associated were roughly 180 TCR beta chains. It emerged from a later analysis that several of the most significant clusters appeared to be linked to common viral pathogens. Analysis was carried out at a later point, and it linked a missense DCLRE1C variant to TCR beta V- and J-gene trimming.

Concerning this clone: The target antigen is unknown.

CDR3 size: 15 residues. The V and J ends lost 2 bases and 7 bases respectively, with 17 bases between them. CDR1 SNHLY and CDR2 FYNNEI come from the germline V gene. The receptor comes from a man aged 40-49 years in good health and CMV-seronegative. Sequencing was done on a sample of PBMCs. The V gene is TRBV2, the J gene TRBJ1-2; the D gene is possibly TRBD1 (5 bases). In DNA form, the CDR3 reads TGTGCCAGCAGTGAACAAGTGGGCAGGGCAGGTGGCTACACCTTC. Translated: CASSEQVGRAGGYTF.